This T cell receptor (beta chain) was recorded in a study of cytomegalovirus exposure and HLA in healthy donors. This clone was detected only once. The PCR had 60 Vbeta and 13 Jbeta primers. Sequencing used immunoSEQ multiplex PCR; TCRdb keeps in-frame clones, though not all of them. The sample shows some 150,000 clones, approximately 80% of them seen only once. Germline V gene lookup returns CDR1 SGHTA and CDR2 FQGNSA. CDR3 size: 15 residues. The V end lost 1 base, the J end lost 0 bases, and 10 bases lay between the germline ends. This chain uses TRBV7-2 with TRBJ2-7; possible D gene TRBD2, 5 bases. The sequencing sample was made of PBMCs. This receptor was obtained from a woman aged 40-49 years in good health and CMV-seronegative. In DNA form, the CDR3 reads TGTGCCAGCAGCTTAGACCGGGGAGCCTCCTACGAGCAGTACTTC. Amino acids: CASSLDRGASYEQYF.